These 25 T cell receptor beta chains came from one sample sequenced in a study of blood T cell repertoires in COVID-19. Some clones are missing from TCRdb's copy, which holds only in-frame ones; the method was immunoSEQ multiplex PCR. The data show 150,000 to 200,000 clones, 90% seen once. The sequencing input was peripheral blood. All receptors come from a man in his forties or fifties with acute or convalescent COVID-19.

This clone showed up just once. This chain links TRBV19 with TRBJ1-6; TRBD1 matches at 7 bases. CDR3 length equals 15 residues. V lost 2 bases and J lost 7; bases outside the gene matches: 5. Germline lookup yields CDR1 LNHDA and CDR2 SQIVND (reference sequence). The DNA of the CDR3 is TGTGCCAGTAGTATAATTGGGGGACAGAATTCACCCCTCCACTTT. Translation: CASSIIGGQNSPLHF. Drawing the rest from reference TRBV19 and TRBJ1-6, the complete variable domain is DGGITQSPKYLFRKEGQNVTLSCEQNLNHDAMYWYRQDPGQGLRLIYYSQIVNDFQKGDIAEGYSVSREKKESFPLTVTSAQKNPTAFYLCASSIIGGQNSPLHFGNGTRLTVT.

The gene calls are TRBV9 and TRBJ1-4, with TRBD1 as a possible D gene (5 bases). This CDR3 region has 13 residues. Trimming removed 2 bases from V and 10 bases from J, with 12 bases in between. CDR1 is SGDLS and CDR2 is YYNGEE in the germline V gene. The CDR3 spells CASSVDSQAKLFF. The CDR3 region has the DNA TGTGCCAGCAGCGTCGACAGTCAGGCAAAACTGTTTTTT.

The rearrangement links TRBV5-6 to TRBJ1-1; D gene unclear. Per germline, CDR1 SGHDT and CDR2 YYEEEE. The CDR3 contains 17 residues. V lost 0 bases, J lost 4 bases, and 19 bases lay in between. The CDR3 DNA sequence: TGTGCCAGCAGCTTGGCCGCTTTTGGAATAACGGGCACTGAAGCTTTCTTT. Encoded protein: CASSLAAFGITGTEAFF.

The V call is TRBV5-1, the J call TRBJ1-2; 7 bases line up with TRBD1. Per germline, CDR1 SGHRS and CDR2 YFSETQ. V shed 4 bases, J shed 4 bases, and the junction held 10 bases outside the gene matches. This CDR3 comprises 15 residues. CDR3 sequence (DNA): TGCGCCAGCAGCCCGGACAGGAGCCTCCTCTATGGCTACACCTTC. Amino acid sequence: CASSPDRSLLYGYTF.

The CDR3 region is CASSLGLMANEKLFF. The CDR3 DNA follows: TGCGCCAGCAGCTTGGGTCTAATGGCTAATGAAAAACTGTTTTTT. The rearrangement joins TRBV5-1 to TRBJ1-4; D unresolved. The CDR3 runs to 15 residues. Germline V lookup: CDR1 SGHRS, CDR2 YFSETQ. V was cut by 0 bases and J by 3 bases, with 9 bases left in between.

A remark on this clone: At one of its ends the junction is not consistent with the germline gene, which may arise from a read error. V usage is TRBV30 and J usage is TRBJ1-6; the D is unclear. This CDR3 is built from 12 residues. The germline gives CDR1 GTSNPN, CDR2 SVGIG (reference sequence). For the CDR3, the DNA is TGTGCGTGGACCAAGCACGCTTCACCCCTCCACTTT. Encoded protein: CAWTKHASPLHF.

This clone was detected only a few times. This chain joins TRBV19 and TRBJ1-5; 7 positions match TRBD1. Trimming took 3 bases from V and 6 from J; bases not matched to a gene: 5. The CDR3 has 14 amino acids. CDR1 LNHDA and CDR2 SQIVND come from the germline V gene (reference sequence). The CDR3 DNA reads as TGTGCCAGTAGTATTCGACAGGGTCGTCAGCCCCAGCATTTT. This sequence encodes CASSIRQGRQPQHF.

This rearrangement joins TRBV4-2 to TRBJ1-4; 7 nucleotides line up with TRBD1. V gave up 3 bases and J gave up 8 bases; unmatched junction bases: 9. The CDR3 loop spans 15 amino acids. Germline V gives CDR1 LGHNA, CDR2 YNFKEQ. CDR3 loop: CASSQRTGPGEKLFF. CDR3 sequence (DNA): TGTGCCAGCAGCCAGCGGACAGGCCCAGGAGAAAAACTGTTTTTT.

The chain has TRBV11-2 and TRBJ2-3; TRBD2 aligns across 16 bases. J lost 6 bases, V lost 5 bases, and 5 bases had no gene match. Germline loops: CDR1 SGHAT, CDR2 FQNNGV. The CDR3 has 16 amino acids. CDR3 in amino acids: CASSPGTSGRGDTQYF. The CDR3 DNA is TGTGCCAGCAGCCCTGGGACTAGCGGGAGGGGGGATACGCAGTATTTT.

The chain couples TRBV18 to TRBJ2-1; 7 bases match TRBD2. Per the germline V gene, CDR1 is KGHSH and CDR2 is LQKENI. The CDR3 spans 15 residues. The V segment lost 4 bases and the J segment 4 bases; nucleotides outside the gene matches: 7. The CDR3 region is CASSRGLADYNEQFF. The CDR3 nucleotides read TGTGCCAGCTCACGCGGGCTAGCGGATTACAATGAGCAGTTCTTC.

V is TRBV5-1 and J is TRBJ2-7, with TRBD2 identical over 8 bases. The germline CDR1 and CDR2 sequences are SGHRS and YFSETQ. The CDR3 spans 16 residues. V trimming: 0 bases; J trimming: 0 bases; junction bases outside the gene matches: 5. CDR3 in amino acids: CASSLGLSGVSYEQYF. The CDR3 nucleotides read TGCGCCAGCAGCTTGGGCCTTAGCGGGGTCTCCTACGAGCAGTACTTC.

V usage is TRBV3-1 (or the pseudogene TRBV3-2) and J usage is TRBJ2-1, with 8 nucleotides matching TRBD2. V shed 3 bases and J 4 bases; nucleotides not matched to a gene: 14. The CDR3 is made up of 18 amino acids. Germline loops: CDR1 LGHDT, CDR2 YNNKEL (reference sequence). CDR3 sequence reads: CASSHPVGWREAYNEQFF. The CDR3 DNA follows: TGTGCCAGCAGCCATCCTGTGGGCTGGCGGGAGGCATACAATGAGCAGTTCTTC.

The chain carries TRBV19 and TRBJ2-6; 9 nucleotides align to TRBD1. The CDR3 totals 18 residues. Per the germline V gene, CDR1 is LNHDA and CDR2 is SQIVND (reference sequence). With V trimmed by 5 bases and J by 0 bases, 8 bases remained unmatched. Here the CDR3 reads CASSPTPGQGSGANVLTF. The CDR3, as DNA: TGTGCCAGTAGTCCGACCCCGGGACAGGGCTCTGGGGCCAACGTCCTGACTTTC.

The chain couples TRBV13 to TRBJ1-2; maybe TRBD1 (5 bases). V dropped 11 bases and J dropped 3 bases, with 13 bases sitting between them. Germline V CDR1 and CDR2: PRHDT, FYEKMQ (reference sequence). CDR3 length: 12 amino acids. The CDR3 sequence is CAVRGLDYGYTF. DNA for the CDR3: TGTGCCGTCCGGGGGTTGGACTATGGCTACACCTTC.

In its sample, this clone was seen once. This sequence joins TRBV6-1 and TRBJ2-2; D might be TRBD2 (7 bases). V lost 2 bases, J lost 4 bases, and 14 bases lay in between. The CDR3 extends over 16 amino acids. In germline, CDR1 is MNHNS, CDR2 SASEGT. The CDR3 reads CASSESMGGGTGELFF. Here the CDR3 DNA reads TGTGCCAGCAGTGAAAGTATGGGAGGGGGCACCGGGGAGCTGTTTTTT.

Comment on this clone: The identical CDR3 is also encoded by other nucleotide sequences in the sample. CDR3 sequence (DNA): TGCAGCGTGACTAGCGGTAGTTCCTACGAGCAGTACTTC. Its protein product is CSVTSGSSYEQYF. J is TRBJ2-7 and V is TRBV29-1, with TRBD2 matching 9 bases. The CDR3 has 13 amino acids. J was trimmed by 1 base and V by 6 bases; bases with no gene match: 4. The germline V gene encodes CDR1 SQVTM and CDR2 ANQGSEA.

The chain has TRBV7-2 and TRBJ2-3; 11 nucleotides match TRBD2. The CDR3 has 17 residues. The V gene's germline CDR1 is SGHTA and CDR2 FQGNSA. The junction had 10 bases not matched to a gene; V was cut back by 4 bases and J by 4 bases. The CDR3 sequence: CASSSFSGGARSDTQYF. DNA for the CDR3: TGTGCCAGCAGCTCTTTTAGCGGGGGGGCTAGGTCAGATACGCAGTATTTT.

This clone was recorded only once. V usage is TRBV28 and J usage is TRBJ1-5, with D perhaps TRBD1 (5 bases). From germline, CDR1 is MDHEN and CDR2 SYDVKM. The V gene lost 10 bases and the J gene lost 0 bases, with 10 bases spanning the gap. The CDR3 consists of 13 residues. CDR3 region: CATEQVSNQPQHF. DNA for the CDR3: TGTGCCACGGAACAGGTTAGCAATCAGCCCCAGCATTTT.

The chain couples TRBV27 to TRBJ2-6; D not resolved. Germline values: CDR1 MNHEY, CDR2 SMNVEV (reference sequence). Trimming stripped 0 bases from V and 2 bases from J, with 8 bases between. The CDR3 sequence is 16 residues long. The CDR3 DNA reads TGTGCCAGCAGTTTATCCGCGGCTGCTGGGGCCAACGTCCTGACTTTC. Protein: CASSLSAAAGANVLTF.

This sequence joins TRBV18 and TRBJ1-1; possible D gene TRBD1, 5 bases. V lost 6 bases and J 4 bases, leaving 15 bases between the germline ends. The CDR3 is made up of 14 amino acids. The germline gives CDR1 KGHSH, CDR2 LQKENI. DNA for the CDR3: TGTGCCAGCTCGGACTCCCAGGGAGGCACTGAAGCTTTCTTT. Residues: CASSDSQGGTEAFF.

This chain uses TRBV5-4 with TRBJ2-1; TRBD2 aligns across 8 bases. CDR1 is SGHNT, CDR2 YYREEE, per germline (reference sequence). This CDR3 spans 15 amino acids. Trimming took 3 bases from V and 4 from J; bases not matched to a gene: 6. The CDR3 DNA reads as TGTGCCAGCAGCTACAAGCGGGAGAGTTACAATGAGCAGTTCTTC. It codes for CASSYKRESYNEQFF.

The chain carries TRBV3-1 (or the pseudogene TRBV3-2) and TRBJ2-4, with 9 bases that match TRBD1. This CDR3 is built from 16 residues. Germline V gene data show CDR1 as LGHDT and CDR2 as YNNKEL (reference sequence). V was clipped by 1 base and J by 5 bases; unmatched bases: 6. The CDR3 protein is CASSQGTGAGQNIQYF. The CDR3 DNA follows: TGTGCCAGCAGCCAAGGGACAGGGGCTGGTCAAAACATTCAGTACTTC.

The chain combines TRBV6-5 with TRBJ1-2, with 7 bases fitting TRBD1. The CDR3 contains 15 residues. Germline loops: CDR1 MNHEY, CDR2 SVGAGI. V was clipped by 6 bases and J by 4 bases; unmatched bases: 11. The CDR3 nucleotides are TGTGCCAGCAGGACACTCGGACAGGCCCTCTATGGCTACACCTTC. Its translation is CASRTLGQALYGYTF.

V gene TRBV7-2 combines with J gene TRBJ2-1, with 11 positions matching TRBD2. Germline loops: CDR1 SGHTA, CDR2 FQGNSA. V dropped 5 bases and J dropped 4; count of bases not matched to a gene: 4. CDR3 length: 15 residues. CDR3 in amino acids: CASSPGLAVYNEQFF. The CDR3, as DNA: TGTGCCAGCAGCCCGGGACTAGCGGTTTACAATGAGCAGTTCTTC.

The chain couples TRBV7-9 to TRBJ2-7, with 7 bases identical to TRBD2. The CDR3 is 13 amino acids. Germline-derived CDR1 and CDR2 are SEHNR and FQNEAQ (reference sequence). With 5 bases clipped from V and 1 base from J, the junction kept 2 bases outside the gene matches. This chain's CDR3 is CASSGGSSYEQYF. The CDR3 region has the DNA TGTGCCAGCAGCGGCGGGAGTTCCTACGAGCAGTACTTC. Complete variable domain (other parts from reference TRBV7-9 and TRBJ2-7): DTGVSQNPRHKITKRGQNVTFRCDPISEHNRLYWYRQTLGQGPEFLTYFQNEAQLEKSRLLSDRFSAERPKGSFSTLEIQRTEQGDSAMYLCASSGGSSYEQYFGPGTRLTVT.